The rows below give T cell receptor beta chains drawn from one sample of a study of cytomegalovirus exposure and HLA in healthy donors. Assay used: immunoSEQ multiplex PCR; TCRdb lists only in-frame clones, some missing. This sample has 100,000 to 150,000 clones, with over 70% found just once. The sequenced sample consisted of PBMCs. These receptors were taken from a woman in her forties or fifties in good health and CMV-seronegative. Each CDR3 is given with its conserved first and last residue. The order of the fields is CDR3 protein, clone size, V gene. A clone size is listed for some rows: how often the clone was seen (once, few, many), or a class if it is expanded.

CDR3 protein: CASSPGRTSGSYEQYF; clone size: -; V gene: TRBV5-4
CDR3 protein: CASSPGLAVWNEQFF; clone size: -; V gene: TRBV4-3
CDR3 protein: CAWTEGGLGDGYTF; clone size: -; V gene: TRBV30
CDR3 protein: CASSPTGLGYTF; clone size: once; V gene: TRBV5-4
CDR3 protein: CASSFNTGGLYEQYF; clone size: -; V gene: TRBV7-8
CDR3 protein: CASSRPNAGTGTSTDTQYF; clone size: few; V gene: TRBV4-2
CDR3 protein: CASSSSGTSYNEQFF; clone size: -; V gene: TRBV7-3
CDR3 protein: CSVETGGGNYGYTF; clone size: -; V gene: TRBV29-1
CDR3 protein: CASSLPGLGNEQYF; clone size: once; V gene: TRBV4-1
CDR3 protein: CASSFRGRNTEAFF; clone size: few; V gene: TRBV7-6
CDR3 protein: CASSSGTGGPGNTEAFF; clone size: -; V gene: TRBV7-6
CDR3 protein: CAWSRTRNNEQFF; clone size: -; V gene: TRBV30
CDR3 protein: CSSSLALGLFTGELFF; clone size: -; V gene: TRBV7-9
CDR3 protein: CASRREGHTNTEAFF; clone size: -; V gene: TRBV6-1
CDR3 protein: CASSQVPLGRSYEQYF; clone size: -; V gene: TRBV4-1
CDR3 protein: CATGLAGNIQYF; clone size: few; V gene: TRBV2
CDR3 protein: CASSGTGGPGYTF; clone size: few; V gene: TRBV27
CDR3 protein: CAISELSGTDTQYF; clone size: few; V gene: TRBV10-3
CDR3 protein: CSVEDLLTDTQYF; clone size: few; V gene: TRBV29-1
CDR3 protein: CASSPDRDNSPLHF; clone size: -; V gene: TRBV27
CDR3 protein: CASSLDGRGSYEQYF; clone size: -; V gene: TRBV5-1
CDR3 protein: CASSPRLADYEQYF; clone size: -; V gene: TRBV7-9
CDR3 protein: CASSGLSGRGTGELFF; clone size: -; V gene: TRBV7-9
CDR3 protein: CASSRQGDSSYEQYF; clone size: few; V gene: TRBV7-9
CDR3 protein: CASSVTGTGDEKLFF; clone size: -; V gene: TRBV9
CDR3 protein: CASSFTGGWSEAFF; clone size: -; V gene: TRBV28
CDR3 protein: CATNRDRIGNEQFF; clone size: -; V gene: TRBV15
CDR3 protein: CASSLEGRGGEKLFF; clone size: -; V gene: TRBV11-2
CDR3 protein: CASSLRALTGRTLYNEQFF; clone size: few; V gene: TRBV28
CDR3 protein: CASGRGLAHTDTQYF; clone size: -; V gene: TRBV12-5
CDR3 protein: CASSLEGLAVYEQYF; clone size: -; V gene: TRBV11-2
CDR3 protein: CASSFQVDYQFF; clone size: medium-sized; V gene: TRBV5-1
CDR3 protein: CASSTHRGSNEQFF; clone size: few; V gene: TRBV28
CDR3 protein: CASSLVASGRAGVTYEQYF; clone size: few; V gene: TRBV5-6
CDR3 protein: CSSNQGLAGSSTDTQYF; clone size: -; V gene: TRBV7-9
CDR3 protein: CASIPGLTTYNEQFF; clone size: -; V gene: TRBV7-2
CDR3 protein: CATSSSGGANTEAFF; clone size: -; V gene: TRBV15
CDR3 protein: CASSLTMDRGRVVGDNEQFF; clone size: -; V gene: TRBV7-3
CDR3 protein: CASSARTSGETQYF; clone size: -; V gene: TRBV9
CDR3 protein: CASSPGQGAKGYTF; clone size: -; V gene: TRBV19
CDR3 protein: CARQYTTYEQYF; clone size: few; V gene: TRBV10-1
CDR3 protein: CASSSTGVWGYTF; clone size: few; V gene: TRBV27